A selection of T cell receptor beta chains follows, all from one sample in a study of Ad26.COV2.S vaccination and SARS-CoV-2 variants. Repertoires were generated with immunoSEQ multiplex PCR, while TCRdb's copy carries only in-frame clones and drops some. The data show over 400,000 clones, 80% to 90% seen once. The sample in question was peripheral blood, obtained in a trial of Ad26.COV2.S vaccine versus placebo. The source is a person aged 18-60 years who received the Ad26.COV2.S COVID-19 vaccine or a placebo. The CDR3 runs from the conserved cysteine through the conserved F or W. Each record gives: V gene, D gene, J gene, CDR3 protein, CDR3 DNA. The D gene is left open where the match is weak.

v_call: TRBV29-1; d_call: .; j_call: TRBJ1-2; cdr3_aa: CSVDNNYGYTF; cdr3_nt: TGCAGCGTTGACAATAACTATGGCTACACCTTC
v_call: TRBV15; d_call: .; j_call: TRBJ2-7; cdr3_aa: CATSAGYYEQYF; cdr3_nt: TGTGCCACCAGCGCAGGTTACTACGAGCAGTACTTC
v_call: TRBV11-2; d_call: .; j_call: TRBJ2-1; cdr3_aa: CASSLDLGIGEQFF; cdr3_nt: TGTGCCAGCAGCTTAGATCTAGGTATCGGAGAGCAGTTCTTC
v_call: TRBV2; d_call: .; j_call: TRBJ1-5; cdr3_aa: CASRARAQHNQPQHF; cdr3_nt: TGTGCCAGCAGGGCCCGGGCTCAGCACAATCAGCCCCAGCATTTT
v_call: TRBV28; d_call: TRBD1; j_call: TRBJ1-5; cdr3_aa: CASNENRGQPQHF; cdr3_nt: TGTGCCAGCAACGAAAACAGGGGCCAGCCCCAGCATTTT
v_call: TRBV9; d_call: .; j_call: TRBJ2-5; cdr3_aa: CASSVGPEQEETQYF; cdr3_nt: TGTGCCAGCAGCGTGGGACCCGAACAGGAAGAGACCCAGTACTTC
v_call: TRBV5-1; d_call: TRBD1; j_call: TRBJ1-2; cdr3_aa: CASSLLTGGNYGYTF; cdr3_nt: TGCGCCAGCAGCTTGTTGACAGGGGGTAATTATGGCTACACCTTC
v_call: TRBV5-8; d_call: .; j_call: TRBJ2-3; cdr3_aa: CASSSRFTDTQYF; cdr3_nt: TGTGCCAGCAGCTCCAGGTTCACAGATACGCAGTATTTT
v_call: TRBV7-9; d_call: .; j_call: TRBJ2-1; cdr3_aa: CASSSFRNEQFF; cdr3_nt: TGTGCCAGCAGCTCGTTTCGCAATGAGCAGTTCTTC
v_call: TRBV5-6; d_call: .; j_call: TRBJ1-2; cdr3_aa: CASSLDRTYGYTF; cdr3_nt: TGTGCCAGCAGCTTGGACAGGACCTATGGCTACACCTTC
v_call: TRBV7-3; d_call: .; j_call: TRBJ1-5; cdr3_aa: CASSPWGGLRNQPQHF; cdr3_nt: TGTGCCAGCAGCCCCTGGGGGGGGCTCAGGAATCAGCCCCAGCATTTT
v_call: TRBV5-8; d_call: .; j_call: TRBJ1-2; cdr3_aa: CASSLRDGATYGYTF; cdr3_nt: TGTGCCAGCAGCTTGCGGGACGGGGCCACCTATGGCTACACCTTC
v_call: TRBV5-1; d_call: .; j_call: TRBJ1-4; cdr3_aa: CASSLGLRGGDEKLFF; cdr3_nt: TGCGCCAGCAGCTTGGGATTACGTGGGGGGGATGAAAAACTGTTTTTT
v_call: TRBV4-1; d_call: .; j_call: TRBJ1-5; cdr3_aa: CASKAQFTSNQPQHF; cdr3_nt: TGCGCCAGCAAGGCACAGTTTACTAGCAATCAGCCCCAGCATTTT
v_call: TRBV5-1; d_call: TRBD1; j_call: TRBJ1-6; cdr3_aa: CASRPTPGGGNSYNSPLHF; cdr3_nt: TGCGCCAGCAGACCAACTCCAGGGGGCGGAAACTCCTATAATTCACCCCTCCACTTT
v_call: TRBV19; d_call: .; j_call: TRBJ2-3; cdr3_aa: CATRPLFSTDTQYF; cdr3_nt: TGTGCCACCCGCCCGCTCTTTAGTACAGATACGCAGTATTTT
v_call: TRBV11-2; d_call: TRBD2; j_call: TRBJ2-1; cdr3_aa: CASSQTGTSGGYSYNEQFF; cdr3_nt: TGTGCCAGCAGCCAAACCGGGACTAGCGGGGGGTACTCCTACAATGAGCAGTTCTTC